The 24 T cell receptor beta chains below were found in one sample sequenced in a study of CD8 T cells in Susac syndrome. An input of about 0.45 to 1 ug of RNA was subjected to reverse transcription using random hexamers. TCRdb reanalysed the immunoSEQ multiplex PCR reads using MiXCR and keeps one entry per CDR3 protein. This sample yields around 80,000 distinct CDR3 sequences, of which 90% to 95% are seen a single time; 0.26% belongs to the top ten. The sequenced sample consisted of CD8+ T cells from PBMCs. Receptors originate from a human donor in good health.

The chain has TRBV20-1 and TRBJ1-2; D is unclear. Germline-derived CDR1 and CDR2 are DFQATT and SNEGSKA (reference sequence). This CDR3 comprises 11 residues. CDR3 sequence: CRASNSYGYTF. DNA for the CDR3: TGCAGGGCCTCAAATAGCTATGGCTACACCTTC.

The chain couples TRBV7-9 to TRBJ2-6; D tentatively fits TRBD1 or TRBD2 (5 bases each). V lost 3 bases and J lost 0, with 12 bases in between. Germline V lookup: CDR1 SEHNR, CDR2 FQNEAQ (reference sequence). The CDR3 has 17 residues. This CDR3 is CASSFTAGSSGANVLTF. CDR3 coding DNA: TGTGCCAGCAGCTTCACTGCAGGGAGCTCTGGGGCCAACGTCCTGACTTTC.

J is TRBJ1-1 and V is TRBV4-2, with 7 bases that match TRBD1. With 4 bases clipped from V and 4 bases from J, the junction kept 15 bases outside the gene matches. The CDR3 spans 17 residues. Germline CDR1 LGHNA, CDR2 YNFKEQ. The CDR3 region is CASSLGLSGGVGTEAFF. For the CDR3, the DNA is TGTGCCAGCAGCCTTGGGCTCTCAGGGGGGGTCGGCACTGAAGCTTTCTTT.

This clonotype was seen once. V and J are TRBV7-9 and TRBJ2-3; the match to TRBD1 covers 7 bases. The J segment lost 4 bases and the V segment lost 5 bases, leaving 12 bases of the junction unmatched. Germline CDR1 SEHNR, CDR2 FQNEAQ (reference sequence). The CDR3 is 16 amino acids. The CDR3 is CASSTPTGYVADTQYF. CDR3 nucleotide sequence: TGTGCCAGCAGCACCCCGACAGGGTATGTAGCAGATACGCAGTATTTT.

The sample holds one count of this clonotype. The chain links TRBV19 to TRBJ2-1; 11 bases are a match to TRBD2. Germline V gene data show CDR1 as LNHDA and CDR2 as SQIVND (reference sequence). Trimming removed 8 bases from V and 5 bases from J; junction bases left unmatched: 2. This CDR3 spans 13 amino acids. The CDR3 spells CASGLAGNNEQFF. The CDR3, as DNA: TGTGCCAGTGGACTAGCGGGCAACAATGAGCAGTTCTTC.

The chain carries TRBV7-9 and TRBJ2-7; TRBD1 aligns across 9 bases. The ends lost 5 bases at V and 1 base at J; junction bases unmatched: 6. Germline CDR1 reads SEHNR; CDR2 reads FQNEAQ (reference sequence). The CDR3 runs to 15 residues. In DNA form, the CDR3 reads TGTGCCAGCAGCCCGCGGACAGGGGCGTCCTACGAGCAGTACTTC. Translated: CASSPRTGASYEQYF.

The J gene is TRBJ2-1, the V gene TRBV7-6; D is ambiguous. Germline loops: CDR1 SGHVS, CDR2 FNYEAQ. The length of the CDR3 is 13 residues. Trimming left V 5 bases short and J 4 bases short, with 9 bases between. The CDR3 protein is CASSPDGYNEQFF. The CDR3 DNA follows: TGTGCCAGCAGCCCGGACGGTTACAATGAGCAGTTCTTC.

The CDR3 loop is CASSAMKTKQRPPMDEQYV. The CDR3 DNA is TGTGCCAGCAGTGCCATGAAGACTAAACAGAGGCCCCCAATGGACGAGCAGTACGTC. This rearrangement joins TRBV25-1 to TRBJ2-7; D might be TRBD2 (5 bases). This CDR3 is built from 19 residues. Germline lookup yields CDR1 MGHDK and CDR2 SYGVNS. Between the trimmed V and J ends, which lost 4 bases and 5 bases, there was a span of 30 bases.

The chain uses TRBV27 and TRBJ2-7; D ambiguous. Trimming took off 3 bases at V and 4 bases at J, with 13 bases between the two ends. Per germline, CDR1 MNHEY and CDR2 SMNVEV (reference sequence). This CDR3 region has 14 residues. CDR3 sequence: CASSLTGRIYEQYF. Here the CDR3 DNA reads TGTGCCAGCAGTTTGACGGGCCGAATATACGAGCAGTACTTC.

The rearrangement joins TRBV27 to TRBJ2-3; tentatively, D is TRBD2 (6 bases). V lost 8 bases and J lost 10, with 22 bases in between. Germline V gene sequence: CDR1 MNHEY, CDR2 SMNVEV (reference sequence). CDR3 length: 14 residues. CDR3 in amino acids: CASGTGNGLRAQYF. CDR3 in DNA: TGTGCCAGCGGGACTGGGAATGGGCTCCGGGCGCAGTATTTT.

The V gene is TRBV7-8, the J gene TRBJ2-3; no clear D gene. The V gene's germline CDR1 is SGHVS and CDR2 FQNEAQ. Trimming removed 2 bases at V and 1 base at J, with 7 bases between. This CDR3 is built from 14 residues. DNA for the CDR3: TGTGCCAGCAGCTTACTGGCGGGCACAGATACGCAGTATTTT. It translates to CASSLLAGTDTQYF. Drawing the rest from reference TRBV7-8 and TRBJ2-3, the complete variable domain is GAGVSQSPRYKVAKRGQDVALRCDPISGHVSLFWYQQALGQGPEFLTYFQNEAQLDKSGLPSDRFFAERPEGSVSTLKIQRTQQEDSAVYLCASSLLAGTDTQYFGPGTRLTVL.

This chain links TRBV5-1 with TRBJ2-1, with a tentative D call TRBD1 (5 bases). V lost 0 bases to trimming and J lost 3 bases, with 10 bases between them. CDR3 length equals 15 residues. Germline assignment: CDR1 SGHRS and CDR2 YFSETQ. DNA of the CDR3: TGCGCCAGCAGCTTGGGCCAGGGTCTCTACAATGAGCAGTTCTTC. Translation gives CASSLGQGLYNEQFF.

The rearrangement joins TRBV20-1 to TRBJ1-5; 8 bases are shared with TRBD1. Germline CDR1 is DFQATT and CDR2 is SNEGSKA (reference sequence). This CDR3 has 17 residues. J lost 4 bases, V lost 3 bases, and 14 bases had no gene match. CDR3 nucleotide sequence: TGCAGTGCTAGCCCTCCCCCCAGGGGGCGGATAAATCAGCCCCAGCATTTT. Its protein product is CSASPPPRGRINQPQHF.

The V and J genes are TRBV6-5 and TRBJ2-1; tentatively, D is TRBD2 (5 bases). V lost 5 bases to trimming and J lost 0 bases, with 8 bases between them. This CDR3 region has 14 residues. Germline assignment: CDR1 MNHEY and CDR2 SVGAGI. This chain's CDR3 is CASSPTSSYNEQFF. In nucleotides, the CDR3 is TGTGCCAGCAGTCCCACTAGCTCCTACAATGAGCAGTTCTTC.

The chain uses TRBV12-3 or TRBV12-4 and TRBJ1-5; no clear D gene. CDR3 size: 12 residues. V lost 2 bases and J lost 5, with 4 bases in between. The CDR3, as DNA: TGTGCCAGCAGTTTACTCTATCAGCCCCAGCATTTT. It translates to CASSLLYQPQHF.

The V call is TRBV6-5, the J call TRBJ2-1; D unclear. V was pared by 0 bases and J by 10 bases, with 7 bases between. This CDR3 has 12 amino acids. Germline V CDR1 and CDR2: MNHEY, SVGAGI. CDR3 in DNA: TGTGCCAGCAGTTACTCGCAGGACGAGCAGTTCTTC. This sequence encodes CASSYSQDEQFF.

The chain joins TRBV30 to TRBJ2-6; the match to TRBD1 covers 9 bases. V trimming: 2 bases; J trimming: 12 bases; junction bases outside the gene matches: 8. The germline V gene has CDR1 GTSNPN and CDR2 SVGIG (reference sequence). This CDR3 spans 14 amino acids. This CDR3 reads CAWSPGTGPLVLTF. The CDR3 DNA reads TGTGCCTGGAGTCCCGGGACAGGGCCCCTCGTCCTGACTTTC.

This chain links TRBV11-2 with TRBJ2-1; the match to TRBD1 covers 9 bases. CDR3 length: 14 amino acids. CDR1 and CDR2 (germline): SGHAT, FQNNGV. The V and J ends lost 6 bases and 7 bases, in that order; junction bases with no gene match: 7. CDR3 amino acids: CASRGTGRGNEQFF. The CDR3 DNA reads TGTGCCAGCAGGGGGACAGGGAGAGGTAATGAGCAGTTCTTC.

This clonotype has just one count. J is TRBJ2-3 and V is TRBV6-1; 7 bases fit TRBD2. Germline CDR1 reads MNHNS; CDR2 reads SASEGT. Trimming cost V 8 bases and J 0 bases; bases outside gene matches: 11. There are 16 residues in the CDR3. The CDR3 sequence: CASQGLTSSSTDTQYF. Here the CDR3 DNA reads TGTGCCAGCCAAGGCCTGACTAGCTCTAGCACAGATACGCAGTATTTT.

This chain joins TRBV7-8 and TRBJ1-5; 7 positions agree with TRBD1. This CDR3 spans 16 amino acids. Germline V gives CDR1 SGHVS, CDR2 FQNEAQ. The V gene end was trimmed by 3 bases and the J gene end by 5 bases; junction bases not matched to a gene: 10. CDR3 nucleotides: TGTGCCAGCAGCTTGGAAGACAGGGTACGGTATCAGCCCCAGCATTTT. Protein: CASSLEDRVRYQPQHF.

The DNA of the CDR3 is TGTGCCAGCAGTGACGAAGCAGGGGTAACCTATAATTCACCCCTCCACTTT. Its protein product is CASSDEAGVTYNSPLHF. The chain has TRBV6-1 and TRBJ1-6, with a weak D call TRBD1 (6 bases). The CDR3 loop spans 17 amino acids. Trimming removed 3 bases at V and 2 bases at J, with 14 bases between. The germline V gene encodes CDR1 MNHNS and CDR2 SASEGT.

This chain uses TRBV20-1 with TRBJ2-7; D ambiguous. The germline V gene encodes CDR1 DFQATT and CDR2 SNEGSKA (reference sequence). This CDR3 is built from 14 residues. V gave up 4 bases and J gave up 3 bases, with 16 bases separating them. The CDR3 bases are TGCAGTGCTACCGAACAAAAATGGAGCTACGAGCAGTACGTC. It is translated as CSATEQKWSYEQYV.

The chain employs TRBV12-3 or TRBV12-4 and TRBJ2-7; 12 bases agree with TRBD2. J gave up 2 bases and V 3 bases, and 2 bases lay outside the gene matches. The CDR3 has 15 amino acids. The CDR3 DNA follows: TGTGCCAGCAGTTTGGCTAGCGGGGGGGCCTACGAGCAGTACTTC. Protein: CASSLASGGAYEQYF.

V and J are TRBV20-1 and TRBJ2-1; the match to TRBD2 covers 11 bases. This CDR3 is built from 19 residues. After removal of 1 base from V and 0 bases from J, the junction contained 11 bases not matched to a gene. Looked up from germline, CDR1 is DFQATT and CDR2 is SNEGSKA (reference sequence). The CDR3 sequence: CSARGLAGGPTSSYNEQFF. In DNA, the CDR3 is TGCAGTGCTAGAGGTTTAGCGGGAGGGCCTACAAGCTCCTACAATGAGCAGTTCTTC.